This T cell receptor beta chain derives from a study of blood T cell repertoires in COVID-19. CDR3 size: 13 residues. Looked up from germline, CDR1 is SGHDT and CDR2 is YYEEEE. V dropped 5 bases and J dropped 0 bases, with 8 bases sitting between them. Profiled with immunoSEQ multiplex PCR; TCRdb holds only in-frame clones, not every one. This table has approximately 250,000 clones, about 91% appearing once. The gene calls are TRBV5-6 and TRBJ1-2; the D is unclear. This TCR was sampled from a woman between 35 and 50 years old with acute COVID-19. The source material was PBMCs or T cells enriched from blood (not recorded which). The CDR3 sequence is CASRHTANYGYTF. The CDR3 coding sequence is TGTGCCAGCAGACACACAGCTAACTATGGCTACACCTTC.